A single sample is the source of the 23 T cell receptor beta chains below, sequenced in a study of cytomegalovirus exposure and HLA in healthy donors. The PCR contained 60 Vbeta and 13 Jbeta primers. TCRdb keeps only in-frame clones here, not all; method: immunoSEQ multiplex PCR. The data hold approximately 70,000 clones, with around 80% observed a single time. The sequencing sample was made of PBMCs. Receptor source: a woman aged 25 to 39 in good health and CMV-seronegative.

This rearrangement joins TRBV27 to TRBJ1-5; possible D gene TRBD1, 6 bases. The ends were cut back, 4 bases at V and 6 bases at J, with 16 bases in the middle. The CDR3 covers 15 residues. The germline gives CDR1 MNHEY, CDR2 SMNVEV (reference sequence). In nucleotides, the CDR3 is TGTGCCAGCAGTTGCCCCGACAGGAAACTTCAGCCCCAGCATTTT. Residues: CASSCPDRKLQPQHF.

The chain is built from TRBV12-5 and TRBJ2-1, with TRBD1 matching 10 bases. V trimming: 7 bases; J trimming: 15 bases; junction bases outside the gene matches: 15. The length of the CDR3 is 14 residues. From germline, CDR1 is LGHNT and CDR2 FRNRAP. The CDR3 nucleotides are TGTGCTAGTGCCCGTCCCGGGACAGGGGAGGTACCGTTCTTC. It specifies CASARPGTGEVPFF.

The CDR3 nucleotides are TGTGCCAGCAGCCAAGATTATAGAATGAACACTGAAGCTTTCTTT. Translated: CASSQDYRMNTEAFF. The V and J genes are TRBV14 and TRBJ1-1; D unclear. The germline CDR1 and CDR2 sequences are SGHDN and FVKESK. The CDR3 extends over 15 amino acids. The V end lost 0 bases, the J end lost 0 bases, and 8 bases lay between the germline ends.

The rearrangement links TRBV6-5 to TRBJ1-2; D possibly corresponds to TRBD1 (6 bases). The V gene's germline CDR1 is MNHEY and CDR2 SVGAGI. The length of the CDR3 is 13 residues. With 6 bases removed from V and 3 bases from J, the gap between germline ends came to 11 bases. Written as DNA, the CDR3 is TGTGCCAGCAGAAACAGGGCACACTATGGCTACACCTTC. This encodes CASRNRAHYGYTF.

This clone is a singleton in its sample. This chain joins TRBV5-6 and TRBJ2-5, with D perhaps TRBD2 (7 bases). V shed 3 bases and J shed 4 bases, with 13 bases lying between them. Germline V lookup: CDR1 SGHDT, CDR2 YYEEEE. The CDR3 spans 14 residues. The CDR3, as DNA: TGTGCCAGCAGCTCCTTGGCGGGGGCAGAGACCCAGTACTTC. Encoded protein: CASSSLAGAETQYF.

This clone was found once. This chain joins TRBV19 and TRBJ2-4; no clear D gene. The germline V and J ends were trimmed by 3 bases and 1 base, with 7 bases remaining between them. This CDR3 is built from 14 residues. Germline lookup yields CDR1 LNHDA and CDR2 SQIVND (reference sequence). The CDR3 nucleotides are TGTGCCAGTAGTATGATGGAGGCCAAAAACATTCAGTACTTC. Its protein is CASSMMEAKNIQYF.

The chain employs TRBV2 and TRBJ2-5; perhaps TRBD2 as D (5 bases). The DNA end favors TRBJ2-7, so the J call may be wrong. This CDR3 has 14 residues. Per germline, CDR1 SNHLY and CDR2 FYNNEI. The CDR3 DNA follows: TGTGCCAGCAGTGAGGACGAGGGAACCTACGAGCAGTACTTC. Protein product: CASSEDEGTYEQYF.

V and J are TRBV9 and TRBJ1-1; D may be TRBD1 (6 bases). Germline CDR1 reads SGDLS; CDR2 reads YYNGEE. The CDR3 totals 12 residues. V lost 4 bases and J lost 14, with 18 bases in between. The DNA of the CDR3 is TGTGCCAGCAGCCAGTTAGAGGGGGTACTCTTCTTT. Its translation: CASSQLEGVLFF.

V gene TRBV27 combines with J gene TRBJ1-2, with D perhaps matching TRBD1 (5 bases). CDR3 size: 13 residues. V lost 4 bases, J lost 4 bases, and 10 bases lay in between. Germline-derived CDR1 and CDR2 are MNHEY and SMNVEV (reference sequence). The CDR3 is CASSYDRFYGYTF. The CDR3 nucleotides read TGTGCCAGCAGTTACGACAGATTCTATGGCTACACCTTC.

The CDR3 spells CASSQLWTLGEFF. The CDR3 DNA is TGTGCCAGCAGCCAACTTTGGACCCTCGGGGAGTTCTTC. The chain combines TRBV7-9 with TRBJ2-1, with a possible D match to TRBD2 (5 bases). This CDR3 is 13 amino acids long. Germline CDR1 and CDR2: SEHNR and FQNEAQ (reference sequence). V was clipped by 5 bases and J by 14 bases, with 19 bases between them.

V is TRBV18 and J is TRBJ1-5; TRBD1 aligns across 7 bases. Germline V gene sequence: CDR1 KGHSH, CDR2 LQKENI. After removal of 3 bases from V and 2 bases from J, the junction contained 4 bases not matched to a gene. The CDR3 has 15 amino acids. The CDR3 loop is CASSPEGAGNQPQHF. The CDR3 nucleotides read TGTGCCAGCTCACCTGAGGGGGCGGGCAATCAGCCCCAGCATTTT.

The rearrangement links TRBV7-2 to TRBJ2-7, with TRBD2 as a possible D gene (6 bases). The V gene's germline CDR1 is SGHTA and CDR2 FQGNSA. This CDR3 comprises 16 residues. Trimming left V 5 bases short and J 3 bases short, with 20 bases between. The CDR3 DNA sequence: TGTGCCAGCAGCCCAGGAGGGTCGAAATGGATCTACGAGCAGTACTTC. It encodes CASSPGGSKWIYEQYF. The variable domain in full, completed from reference TRBV7-2 and TRBJ2-7, reads GAGVSQSPSNKVTEKGKDVELRCDPISGHTALYWYRQSLGQGLEFLIYFQGNSAPDKSGLPSDRFSAERTGGSVSTLTIQRTQQEDSAVYLCASSPGGSKWIYEQYFGPGTRLTVT.

This clone appeared a few times. V gene TRBV11-2 combines with J gene TRBJ1-6; 9 nucleotides agree with TRBD1. The V and J ends lost 5 bases and 4 bases, in that order; junction bases with no gene match: 6. CDR3 size: 16 residues. Germline CDR1 reads SGHAT; CDR2 reads FQNNGV. The CDR3 DNA is TGTGCCAGCAGCCCAGGGACAGGGAGGTATAATTCACCCCTCCACTTT. Translating it yields CASSPGTGRYNSPLHF. Combining the CDR3 with reference TRBV11-2 and TRBJ1-6 gives the whole variable domain EAGVAQSPRYKIIEKRQSVAFWCNPISGHATLYWYQQILGQGPKLLIQFQNNGVVDDSQLPKDRFSAERLKGVDSTLKIQPAKLEDSAVYLCASSPGTGRYNSPLHFGNGTRLTVT.

The rearrangement joins TRBV30 to TRBJ2-1; perhaps TRBD2 as D (5 bases). The CDR3 sequence is 12 residues long. CDR1 GTSNPN and CDR2 SVGIG come from the germline V gene (reference sequence). V was cut by 0 bases and J by 8 bases, with 8 bases left in between. CDR3 in amino acids: CAWSVRVDEQFF. CDR3 DNA: TGTGCCTGGAGTGTGAGGGTGGATGAGCAGTTCTTC.

J is TRBJ1-4 and V is TRBV7-6; 7 bases fit TRBD1. V was pared by 4 bases and J by 0 bases, with 5 bases of the junction left unmatched. Germline V gene lookup returns CDR1 SGHVS and CDR2 FNYEAQ. The CDR3 runs to 16 residues. The CDR3 DNA is TGTGCCAGCAGCTCGCCGCAGGGGGCAACTAATGAAAAACTGTTTTTT. It yields the protein CASSSPQGATNEKLFF.

The chain uses TRBV5-6 and TRBJ1-1; D is uncertain. The V gene's germline CDR1 is SGHDT and CDR2 YYEEEE. The CDR3 consists of 12 residues. Trimming shortened V by 1 base and J by 3 bases, and 4 bases separated the two germline ends. Here the CDR3 DNA reads TGTGCCAGCAGCTTGATCGACACTGAAGCTTTCTTT. Translation: CASSLIDTEAFF.

J is TRBJ1-5 and V is TRBV11-3; D gene uncertain. The CDR3 is 12 residues long. Germline V gene lookup returns CDR1 SGHNT and CDR2 YENEEA. The V and J ends lost 2 bases and 7 bases respectively, with 6 bases between them. This CDR3 reads CASSLSGQPQHF. CDR3 DNA sequence: TGTGCCAGCAGCTTAAGCGGCCAGCCCCAGCATTTT.

V usage is TRBV2 and J usage is TRBJ1-5; D unresolved. Germline CDR1 SNHLY, CDR2 FYNNEI. There are 14 residues in the CDR3. V was trimmed by 3 bases and J by 1 base, leaving 7 bases between them. This CDR3 is CASSERESNQPQHF. CDR3 bases: TGTGCCAGCAGTGAGAGGGAAAGCAATCAGCCCCAGCATTTT.

The rearrangement joins TRBV7-9 to TRBJ1-2; D is perhaps TRBD1 (6 bases). Trimming cost V 1 base and J 4 bases, with 10 bases left between them. CDR3 length equals 14 residues. Germline V CDR1 and CDR2: SEHNR, FQNEAQ (reference sequence). CDR3 sequence: CASSLGQAGYGYTF. The CDR3 region has the DNA TGTGCCAGCAGCTTAGGACAGGCAGGCTATGGCTACACCTTC.

The chain has TRBV4-3 and TRBJ2-7, with 9 bases matching TRBD1. This CDR3 region has 15 residues. Germline V gene data show CDR1 as LGHNA and CDR2 as YSLEER. Trimming removed 4 bases from V and 3 bases from J; junction bases left unmatched: 7. This chain's CDR3 is CASSLGTGQGYEQYF. CDR3 nucleotides: TGCGCCAGCAGCCTCGGGACAGGGCAGGGCTACGAGCAGTACTTC.

This rearrangement joins TRBV5-6 to TRBJ1-5; no clear D. The CDR3 sequence is 17 residues long. Between the trimmed V and J ends, which lost 0 bases and 2 bases, there was a span of 15 bases. Germline loops: CDR1 SGHDT, CDR2 YYEEEE. This CDR3 reads CASSLGVSGVGNQPQHF. Here the CDR3 DNA reads TGTGCCAGCAGCTTGGGAGTTTCGGGTGTTGGCAATCAGCCCCAGCATTTT.

V gene TRBV2 combines with J gene TRBJ1-4; 12 nucleotides match TRBD1. CDR3 length: 14 residues. Germline V CDR1 and CDR2: SNHLY, FYNNEI. V lost 6 bases to trimming and J lost 8 bases; unmatched junction nucleotides: 4. The CDR3 is CASRGTGGREKLFF. Here the CDR3 DNA reads TGTGCCAGCAGAGGGACAGGGGGCAGGGAAAAACTGTTTTTT.

The V call is TRBV28, the J call TRBJ1-1; TRBD1 aligns across 9 bases. Per germline, CDR1 MDHEN and CDR2 SYDVKM. This CDR3 is built from 19 residues. The junction had 17 bases not matched to a gene; V was cut back by 5 bases and J by 1 base. CDR3 in DNA: TGTGCCAGCAGTCTGGGACAGGGAAAACTTCGGCCCGGGAACACTGAAGCTTTCTTT. Protein sequence: CASSLGQGKLRPGNTEAFF.